Sequencing of this T cell receptor (beta chain) was carried out in a study of cytomegalovirus exposure and HLA in healthy donors. Across the study: The platform used for the 95 to 150 validation repertoires matched that of the approximately 670 first-cohort repertoires, a later analysis reported. Study-wide points: In vitro testing confirmed three CMV-associated chains as specific for CMV antigens. According to the study, 150 to 200 TCR beta chains were cytomegalovirus-associated.

As to this clone: Its specificity is not known.

Only in-frame clones appear in the TCRdb table, and some are missing; sequencing was by immunoSEQ multiplex PCR. The table records about 160,000 clones, 88% of them present only once. Germline CDR1 and CDR2: SGHRS and YFSETQ. The CDR3 has 13 amino acids. V shed 1 base and J shed 2 bases, with 4 bases lying between them. A roughly 120-subject validation cohort, separate from the 666-subject first cohort, supplied the donors. The sequenced sample consisted of PBMCs. The chain recombines TRBV5-1 with TRBJ2-1; no clear D. This TCR derives from a man aged 18 to 30 in good health and CMV-seronegative. Written as DNA, the CDR3 is TGCGCCAGCAGCTTGCATCCCTACAATGAGCAGTTCTTC. It is translated as CASSLHPYNEQFF.